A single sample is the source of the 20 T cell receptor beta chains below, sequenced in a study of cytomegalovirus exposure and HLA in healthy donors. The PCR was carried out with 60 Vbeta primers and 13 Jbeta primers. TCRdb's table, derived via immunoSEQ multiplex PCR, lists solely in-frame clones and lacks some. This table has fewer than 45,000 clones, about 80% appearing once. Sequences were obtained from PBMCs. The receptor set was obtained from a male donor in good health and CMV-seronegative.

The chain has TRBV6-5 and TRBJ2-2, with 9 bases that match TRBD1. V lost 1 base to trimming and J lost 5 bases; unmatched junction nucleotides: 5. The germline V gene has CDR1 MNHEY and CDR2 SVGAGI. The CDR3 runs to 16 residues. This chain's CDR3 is CASSYYRGHRTGELFF. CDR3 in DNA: TGTGCCAGCAGTTACTACAGGGGGCATCGGACCGGGGAGCTGTTTTTT.

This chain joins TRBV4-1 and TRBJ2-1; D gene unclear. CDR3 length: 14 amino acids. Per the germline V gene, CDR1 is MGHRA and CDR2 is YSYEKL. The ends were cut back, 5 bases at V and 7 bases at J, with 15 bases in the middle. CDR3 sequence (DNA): TGCGCCAGCAGCGTACGCTTGATAGATAATGAGCAGTTCTTC. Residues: CASSVRLIDNEQFF.

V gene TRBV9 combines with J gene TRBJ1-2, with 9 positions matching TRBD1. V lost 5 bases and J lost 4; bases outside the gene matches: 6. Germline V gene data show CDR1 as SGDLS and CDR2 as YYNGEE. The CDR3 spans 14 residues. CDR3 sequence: CASRGPGQGYGYTF. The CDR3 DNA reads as TGTGCCAGCAGAGGACCGGGACAGGGCTATGGCTACACCTTC.

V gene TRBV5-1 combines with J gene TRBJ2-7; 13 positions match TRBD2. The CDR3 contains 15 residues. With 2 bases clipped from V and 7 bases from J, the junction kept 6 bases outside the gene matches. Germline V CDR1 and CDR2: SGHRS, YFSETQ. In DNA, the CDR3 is TGCGCCAGCAGCTTAGGACTAGCGGGAGTTGATGAGCAGTACTTC. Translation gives CASSLGLAGVDEQYF.

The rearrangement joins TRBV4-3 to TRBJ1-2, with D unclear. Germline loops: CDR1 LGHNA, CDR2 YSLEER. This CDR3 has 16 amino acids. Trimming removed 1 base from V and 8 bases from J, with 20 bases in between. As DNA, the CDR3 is TGCGCCAGCAGCCAAGTGGTCCGGGGTAGGGCTGGCGGCTACACCTTC. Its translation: CASSQVVRGRAGGYTF.

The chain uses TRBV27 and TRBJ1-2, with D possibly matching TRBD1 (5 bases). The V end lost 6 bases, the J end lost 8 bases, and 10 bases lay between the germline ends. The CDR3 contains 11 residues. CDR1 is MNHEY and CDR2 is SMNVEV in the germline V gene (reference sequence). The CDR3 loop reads CASRQGGGYTF. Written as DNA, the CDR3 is TGTGCCAGCAGGCAGGGTGGAGGCTACACCTTC.

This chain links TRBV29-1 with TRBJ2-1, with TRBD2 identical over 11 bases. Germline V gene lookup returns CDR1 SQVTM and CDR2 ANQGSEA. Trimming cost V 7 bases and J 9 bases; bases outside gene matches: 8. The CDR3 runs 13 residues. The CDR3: CSGSGTSGTEQFF. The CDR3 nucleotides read TGCAGCGGGTCCGGGACTAGCGGCACTGAGCAGTTCTTC.

CDR3 residues: CAWSVIPGTQYF. The CDR3 nucleotides read TGTGCCTGGAGTGTAATCCCGGGAACCCAGTACTTC. This chain uses TRBV30 with TRBJ2-5; weak D call: TRBD2 (5 bases). The CDR3 is made up of 12 amino acids. Germline V gives CDR1 GTSNPN, CDR2 SVGIG (reference sequence). Trimming pared 0 bases from V and 8 bases from J, leaving 10 bases between.

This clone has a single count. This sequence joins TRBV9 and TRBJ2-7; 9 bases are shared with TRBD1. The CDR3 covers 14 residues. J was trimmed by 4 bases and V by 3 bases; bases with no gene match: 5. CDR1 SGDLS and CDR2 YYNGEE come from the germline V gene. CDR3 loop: CASSDRDRDYEQYF. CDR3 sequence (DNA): TGTGCCAGCAGCGACCGGGACAGGGATTACGAGCAGTACTTC.

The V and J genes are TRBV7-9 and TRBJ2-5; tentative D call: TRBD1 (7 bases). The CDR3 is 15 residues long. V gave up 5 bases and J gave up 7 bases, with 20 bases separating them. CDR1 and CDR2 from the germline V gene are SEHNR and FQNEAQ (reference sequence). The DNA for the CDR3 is TGTGCCAGCAGCCCGTCTAGCGTGCAGGGGGGGACCCAGTACTTC. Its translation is CASSPSSVQGGTQYF.

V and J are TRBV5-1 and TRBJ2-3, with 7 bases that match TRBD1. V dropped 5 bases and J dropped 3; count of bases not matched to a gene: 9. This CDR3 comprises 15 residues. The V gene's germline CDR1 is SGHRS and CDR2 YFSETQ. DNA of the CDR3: TGCGCCAGCAGGATATCAGGACAGGCTACAGATACGCAGTATTTT. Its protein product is CASRISGQATDTQYF.

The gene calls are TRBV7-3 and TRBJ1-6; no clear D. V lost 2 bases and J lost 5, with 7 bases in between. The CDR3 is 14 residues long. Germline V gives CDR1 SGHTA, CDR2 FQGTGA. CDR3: CASSLSGNNSPLHF. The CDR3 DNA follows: TGTGCCAGCAGCTTATCGGGGAATAATTCACCCCTCCACTTT.

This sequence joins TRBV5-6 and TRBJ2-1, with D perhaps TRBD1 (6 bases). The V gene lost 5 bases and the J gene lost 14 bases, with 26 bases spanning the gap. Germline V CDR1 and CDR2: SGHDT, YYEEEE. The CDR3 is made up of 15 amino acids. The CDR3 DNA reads TGTGCCAGCAGGGTCCGTTCCTCCCTGTGGGGGCGAAAGTTCTTC. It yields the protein CASRVRSSLWGRKFF.

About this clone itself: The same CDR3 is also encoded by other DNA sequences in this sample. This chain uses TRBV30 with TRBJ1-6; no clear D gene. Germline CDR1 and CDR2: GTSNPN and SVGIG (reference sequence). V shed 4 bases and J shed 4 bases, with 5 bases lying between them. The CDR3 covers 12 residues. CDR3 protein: CAWNIYNSPLHF. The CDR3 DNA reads TGTGCCTGGAACATTTATAATTCACCCCTCCACTTT. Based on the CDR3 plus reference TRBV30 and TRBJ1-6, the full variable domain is SQTIHQWPATLVQPVGSPLSLECTVEGTSNPNLYWYRQAAGRGLQLLFYSVGIGQISSEVPQNLSASRPQDRQFILSSKKLLLSDSGFYLCAWNIYNSPLHFGNGTRLTVT.

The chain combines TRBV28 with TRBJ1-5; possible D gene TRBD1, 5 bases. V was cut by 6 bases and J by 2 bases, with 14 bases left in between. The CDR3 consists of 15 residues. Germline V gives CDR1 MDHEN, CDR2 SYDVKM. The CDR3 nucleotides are TGTGCCAGCAGGCTTCAGGGCAGGGGCAATCAGCCCCAGCATTTT. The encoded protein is CASRLQGRGNQPQHF.

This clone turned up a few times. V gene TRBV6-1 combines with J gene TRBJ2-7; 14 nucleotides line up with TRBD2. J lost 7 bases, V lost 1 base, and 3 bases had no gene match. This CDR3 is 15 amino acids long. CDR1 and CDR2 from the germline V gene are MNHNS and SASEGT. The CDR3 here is CASSEGTSGRKEQYF. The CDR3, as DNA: TGTGCCAGCAGTGAAGGGACTAGCGGGAGGAAGGAGCAGTACTTC.

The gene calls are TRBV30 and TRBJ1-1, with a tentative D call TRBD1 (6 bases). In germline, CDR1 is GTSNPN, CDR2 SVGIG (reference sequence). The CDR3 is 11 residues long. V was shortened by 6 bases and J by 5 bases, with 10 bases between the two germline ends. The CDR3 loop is CACNRETEAFF. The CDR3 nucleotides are TGTGCCTGCAACAGGGAGACTGAAGCTTTCTTT.

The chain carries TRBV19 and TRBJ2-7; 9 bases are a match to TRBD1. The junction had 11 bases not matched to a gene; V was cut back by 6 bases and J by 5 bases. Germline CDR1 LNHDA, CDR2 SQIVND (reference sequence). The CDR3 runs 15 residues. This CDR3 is CASRASGQGGNEQYF. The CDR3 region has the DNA TGTGCCAGTAGAGCCTCGGGACAGGGCGGCAACGAGCAGTACTTC.

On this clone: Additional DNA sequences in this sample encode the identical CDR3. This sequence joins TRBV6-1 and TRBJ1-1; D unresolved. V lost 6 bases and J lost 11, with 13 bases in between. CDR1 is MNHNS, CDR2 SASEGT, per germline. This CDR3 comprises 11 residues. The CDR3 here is CASRAGIVAFF. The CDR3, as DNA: TGTGCCAGCAGGGCCGGGATCGTGGCTTTCTTT.

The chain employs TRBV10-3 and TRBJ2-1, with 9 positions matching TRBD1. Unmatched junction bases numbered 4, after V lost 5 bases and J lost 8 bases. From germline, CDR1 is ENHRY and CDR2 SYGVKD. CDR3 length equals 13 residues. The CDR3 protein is CAISSTGGDEQFF. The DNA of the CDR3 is TGTGCCATCAGTTCGACAGGGGGTGATGAGCAGTTCTTC.